These 15 T cell receptor beta chains share one sample of origin, sequenced in a study of shared clonotypes between healthy human individuals. Assay: immunoSEQ multiplex PCR; the TCRdb copy retains only in-frame clones and omits some. The sample lists over a million clones, over 95% seen once, with about 1.2% in the top ten. The source material was naive CD4+ T cells sorted from blood. Stated subset: CD45RA+ positively selected. The receptors were sampled from a man aged 25-45 years in good health.

V usage is TRBV11-2 and J usage is TRBJ2-1, with 13 bases lining up with TRBD2. CDR1 is SGHAT, CDR2 FQNNGV, per germline. The V segment lost 5 bases and the J segment 6 bases; nucleotides outside the gene matches: 4. This CDR3 is 15 amino acids long. The CDR3 is CASSQLAGGLNEQFF. As DNA, the CDR3 is TGTGCCAGCAGCCAACTAGCGGGAGGGCTCAATGAGCAGTTCTTC.

This chain joins TRBV5-6 and TRBJ1-1; TRBD1 is a possible D gene (5 bases). Per germline, CDR1 SGHDT and CDR2 YYEEEE. The germline V and J ends were trimmed by 1 base and 5 bases, with 12 bases remaining between them. This CDR3 is built from 14 residues. CDR3 sequence: CASSLTGRWTEAFF. The CDR3 coding sequence is TGTGCCAGCAGCTTGACGGGGCGATGGACTGAAGCTTTCTTT.

V usage is TRBV18 and J usage is TRBJ1-1; D is perhaps TRBD1 (5 bases). V was shortened by 2 bases and J by 1 base, with 14 bases between the two germline ends. The CDR3 spans 16 residues. From germline, CDR1 is KGHSH and CDR2 LQKENI. The CDR3 reads CASSPATGLRNTEAFF. In nucleotides, the CDR3 is TGTGCCAGCTCACCAGCGACGGGGCTGCGGAACACTGAAGCTTTCTTT.

This rearrangement joins TRBV2 to TRBJ1-1, with D tentatively TRBD1 (5 bases). The CDR3 totals 15 residues. CDR1 is SNHLY, CDR2 FYNNEI, per germline. Trimming left V 2 bases short and J 0 bases short, with 10 bases between. For the CDR3, the DNA is TGTGCCAGCAGTGAATACGCCAGGGTGAACACTGAAGCTTTCTTT. It codes for CASSEYARVNTEAFF.

V usage is TRBV28 and J usage is TRBJ1-1, with D tentatively TRBD1 (6 bases). CDR1 MDHEN and CDR2 SYDVKM come from the germline V gene. Trimming took off 5 bases at V and 4 bases at J, with 23 bases between the two ends. The CDR3 loop spans 17 amino acids. CDR3 nucleotide sequence: TGTGCCAGCAGTCCTGGGTGGGGGGCCTCTATGGTCACTGAAGCTTTCTTT. Residues: CASSPGWGASMVTEAFF.

This chain joins TRBV11-2 and TRBJ2-1; TRBD2 matches at 12 bases. J gave up 4 bases and V 4 bases, and 8 bases lay outside the gene matches. The CDR3 loop spans 17 amino acids. Germline lookup yields CDR1 SGHAT and CDR2 FQNNGV. The CDR3 here is CASSSRLAGVVYNEQFF. CDR3 coding DNA: TGTGCCAGCAGCTCCAGACTAGCGGGAGTTGTGTACAATGAGCAGTTCTTC.

The chain links TRBV5-5 to TRBJ2-3, with D possibly being TRBD1 (5 bases). Germline values: CDR1 SGHKS, CDR2 YYEKEE (reference sequence). The CDR3 covers 16 residues. V dropped 3 bases and J dropped 5 bases, with 19 bases sitting between them. Here the CDR3 reads CASSSQGPANKDTQYF. DNA for the CDR3: TGTGCCAGCAGCTCCCAGGGTCCCGCGAATAAAGATACGCAGTATTTT.

This clone was seen a few times. The sample holds other DNA sequences that translate to the same CDR3. The genes are TRBV10-3 and TRBJ2-2; no clear D. Germline V gives CDR1 ENHRY, CDR2 SYGVKD. V was pared by 4 bases and J by 5 bases, with 2 bases between. This CDR3 has 11 residues. In DNA form, the CDR3 reads TGTGCCATCAGTGGGACCGGGGAGCTGTTTTTT. Protein: CAISGTGELFF.

This rearrangement joins TRBV7-2 to TRBJ2-4, with D perhaps TRBD2 (6 bases). The length of the CDR3 is 17 residues. Germline assignment: CDR1 SGHTA and CDR2 FQGNSA. The germline V and J ends were trimmed by 2 bases and 0 bases, with 14 bases remaining between them. The CDR3 loop is CASSLPTGGLAKNIQYF. CDR3 bases: TGTGCCAGCAGCTTACCCACAGGAGGGCTAGCCAAAAACATTCAGTACTTC. Full variable domain (missing parts from reference TRBV7-2 and TRBJ2-4): GAGVSQSPSNKVTEKGKDVELRCDPISGHTALYWYRQSLGQGLEFLIYFQGNSAPDKSGLPSDRFSAERTGGSVSTLTIQRTQQEDSAVYLCASSLPTGGLAKNIQYFGAGTRLSVL.

The V and J genes are TRBV10-1 and TRBJ2-2, with D possibly being TRBD1 or TRBD2 (5 bases each). V was trimmed by 6 bases and J by 3 bases, leaving 11 bases between them. Germline CDR1 WNHNN, CDR2 SYGVQD (reference sequence). This CDR3 has 14 amino acids. The CDR3, as DNA: TGCGCCAGCAGGGGGGACCCAGACACCGGGGAGCTGTTTTTT. Residues: CASRGDPDTGELFF.

The rearrangement joins TRBV19 to TRBJ2-2; D remains ambiguous. This CDR3 comprises 15 residues. The germline V and J ends were trimmed by 3 bases and 2 bases, with 10 bases remaining between them. The germline CDR1 and CDR2 sequences are LNHDA and SQIVND (reference sequence). The CDR3 spells CASSMIGANTGELFF. The CDR3 DNA reads as TGTGCCAGTAGTATGATCGGAGCTAACACCGGGGAGCTGTTTTTT.

As concerns this clone: This CDR3 is also generated by other DNA sequences in the sample. The chain uses TRBV5-4 and TRBJ2-5, with unresolved D. Trimming removed 1 base from V and 1 base from J, with 5 bases in between. The CDR3 sequence is 13 residues long. The germline V gene encodes CDR1 SGHNT and CDR2 YYREEE (reference sequence). The CDR3 is CASSLLAQETQYF. CDR3 bases: TGTGCCAGCAGCTTGTTGGCCCAAGAGACCCAGTACTTC.

V usage is TRBV5-6 and J usage is TRBJ2-2, with a tentative D call TRBD2 (5 bases). The V and J ends lost 0 bases and 2 bases respectively, with 11 bases between them. The CDR3 runs 16 residues. Germline CDR1 SGHDT, CDR2 YYEEEE. CDR3 DNA: TGTGCCAGCAGCTTGGGACTGCTAGCAAACACCGGGGAGCTGTTTTTT. It is translated as CASSLGLLANTGELFF. Complete variable domain (other parts from reference TRBV5-6 and TRBJ2-2): DAGVTQSPTHLIKTRGQQVTLRCSPKSGHDTVSWYQQALGQGPQFIFQYYEEEERQRGNFPDRFSGHQFPNYSSELNVNALLLGDSALYLCASSLGLLANTGELFFGEGSRLTVL.

This clone appeared once. The rearrangement links TRBV19 to TRBJ1-5; D remains unclear. V lost 3 bases, J lost 7 bases, and 7 bases lay in between. This CDR3 is 12 amino acids long. CDR1 is LNHDA and CDR2 is SQIVND in the germline V gene (reference sequence). In DNA, the CDR3 is TGTGCCAGTAGTATGGGTTGGCAGCCCCAGCATTTT. It is translated as CASSMGWQPQHF.

The rearrangement uses TRBV28 and TRBJ2-1; 7 bases align to TRBD2. V gave up 9 bases and J gave up 9 bases; unmatched junction bases: 8. The length of the CDR3 is 12 residues. CDR1 is MDHEN, CDR2 SYDVKM, per germline. For the CDR3, the DNA is TGTGCCAGTCACCATGCGGGAGTTGAGCAGTTCTTC. Its protein product is CASHHAGVEQFF.